One and the same sample provided the 25 T cell receptor beta chains below, sequenced in a study of T cells in women clearing cervical HPV infection. TCRdb keeps only in-frame clones here, not all; method: immunoSEQ multiplex PCR. The sample totals roughly 20,000 clones. Sequencing input: blood buffy coat. The receptors derive from a woman between 18 and 70 years old with a cervical HPV16 infection that either progressed to CIN3+ or cleared (not recorded which).

As regards this clone: The sequenced fragment ends 3 residues before the CDR3 boundary, so the rest is inferred from the germline J gene. This chain links TRBV18 with TRBJ1-5; the D is unclear. CDR1 KGHSH and CDR2 LQKENI come from the germline V gene. V dropped 6 bases and J dropped 3 bases, with 9 bases sitting between them. The CDR3 totals 13 residues. The CDR3 sequence is CASSPDINQPQHF. The sequenced CDR3 bases are TGTGCCAGCTCCCCCGACATCAATCAGCCC. The variable domain in full, completed from reference TRBV18 and TRBJ1-5, reads NAGVMQNPRHLVRRRGQEARLRCSPMKGHSHVYWYRQLPEEGLKFMVYLQKENIIDESGMPKERFSAEFPKEGPSILRIQQVVRGDSAAYFCASSPDINQPQHFGDGTRLSIL.

Concerning this clone: From the germline J gene comes the end of the CDR3, since the read stops 3 residues before it. The chain joins TRBV28 to TRBJ1-2; 8 bases are shared with TRBD1. This CDR3 is 14 amino acids long. In germline, CDR1 is MDHEN, CDR2 SYDVKM. V was clipped by 5 bases and J by 4 bases; unmatched bases: 6. This CDR3 is CASSPGQATYGYTF. CDR3 bases read: TGTGCCAGCAGTCCGGGACAGGCGACCTATGGC.

Note on this clone: Sequencing ends 3 residues short of the CDR3 end; the germline J gene provides the rest. V is TRBV2 and J is TRBJ2-3; D possibly corresponds to TRBD2 (6 bases). The CDR3 spans 16 residues. CDR1 is SNHLY and CDR2 is FYNNEI in the germline V gene. The CDR3 DNA, read in part, is TGTGCCAGCAGTGACGGGGGTCCCCCCGGTCGACAGACG. Its translation is CASSDGGPPGRQT. The CDR3 as a whole reads CASSDGGPPGRQTQYF.

About this clone itself: The read terminates 3 residues before the CDR3 end, so the remaining end is supplied by the germline J gene. This chain joins TRBV4-2 and TRBJ2-3; 10 positions match TRBD2. Germline V gene data show CDR1 as LGHNA and CDR2 as YNFKEQ. The CDR3 loop spans 15 amino acids. V lost 4 bases, J lost 6 bases, and 7 bases stayed unmatched. The CDR3 is CASSLSGGAEDTQYF. The covered CDR3 bases are TGTGCCAGCAGCCTGAGCGGGGGGGCGGAGGATACG.

Its frequency marks this clone as medium-sized (0.01 to 0.1%). The read halts 3 residues ahead of the CDR3 end, with the missing end drawn from the germline J gene. The chain employs TRBV7-3 and TRBJ2-1; D gene uncertain. Per germline, CDR1 SGHTA and CDR2 FQGTGA. This CDR3 is built from 13 residues. Trimming pared 1 base from V and 6 bases from J, leaving 7 bases between. The CDR3 bases that were read are TGTGCCAGCAGCTTAAGAGGTCTCAATGAG. Amino acids: CASSLRGLNE. In full, the CDR3 is CASSLRGLNEQFF.

For this clone: The sequence runs out 3 residues before the end of the CDR3; the remainder is reconstructed from the germline J gene. The chain employs TRBV12-3 or TRBV12-4 and TRBJ2-7; TRBD2 might be the D (5 bases). V was pared by 3 bases and J by 6 bases, with 9 bases between. This CDR3 comprises 12 residues. CDR3 DNA, as far as it was read: TGTGCCAGCAGTTTGGCGGGTGGCGAG. It translates to CASSLAGGE. In full, the CDR3 is CASSLAGGEQYF.

Note on this clone: The missing CDR3 end, 3 residues past where the read stops, is filled in from the germline J gene. This rearrangement joins TRBV30 to TRBJ1-2; the D gene is possibly TRBD1 (6 bases). Between the trimmed V and J ends, which lost 0 bases and 6 bases, there was a span of 11 bases. This CDR3 spans 13 amino acids. CDR1 GTSNPN and CDR2 SVGIG come from the germline V gene (reference sequence). Incomplete CDR3 DNA: TGTGCCTGGAGTGTGTATGGGGGCGATGGC. Protein: CAWSVYGGDG. The complete CDR3 sequence is CAWSVYGGDGYTF.

A note on this clone: From the germline J gene comes the end of the CDR3, since the read stops 3 residues before it. The chain links TRBV24-1 to TRBJ2-4; possibly TRBD1 for D (5 bases). This CDR3 has 15 amino acids. CDR1 is KGHDR and CDR2 is SFDVKD in the germline V gene. V was shortened by 7 bases and J by 2 bases, with 14 bases between the two germline ends. The CDR3 spells CATRGPESSKNIQYF. Incomplete CDR3 DNA: TGTGCCACCAGGGGGCCGGAGTCATCCAAAAACATT.

As for this clone: Germline and junction disagree at one end, which may indicate a read error. Partial CDR3 DNA: TGTGCCAACAGTTTCCCCGACAGGGCTAACTATGGC. Amino acid sequence: CANSFPDRANYG. The CDR3, in full, reads CANSFPDRANYGYTF. V and J are TRBV12-3 or TRBV12-4 and TRBJ1-2, with 7 bases identical to TRBD1. The read gets to within 3 residues of the CDR3 end, and the germline J gene fills in the rest. There are 15 residues in the CDR3.

Comments on this clone: The DNA ends 3 residues before the CDR3 does, and the rest of the CDR3 is filled in from the germline J gene. The chain joins TRBV2 to TRBJ2-2; 7 bases agree with TRBD2. The junction had 4 bases not matched to a gene; V was cut back by 6 bases and J by 0 bases. Germline V gene lookup returns CDR1 SNHLY and CDR2 FYNNEI. CDR3 length: 15 amino acids. CDR3 sequence: CASSPTSTNTGELFF. The DNA read from the CDR3 is TGTGCCAGCAGCCCGACTAGCACGAACACCGGGGAG.

In the case of this clone: The sequence runs out 3 residues before the end of the CDR3; the remainder is reconstructed from the germline J gene. The chain couples TRBV6-1 to TRBJ1-1, with TRBD1 matching over 7 bases. The junction had 3 bases not matched to a gene; V was cut back by 2 bases and J by 3 bases. The CDR3 is 14 amino acids. Germline CDR1 is MNHNS and CDR2 is SASEGT. CDR3 DNA, as far as it was read: TGTGCCAGCAGTGAACTGAGGGGGCACACTGAA. It translates to CASSELRGHTE. The CDR3 in its entirety is CASSELRGHTEAFF.

With respect to this clone: The read terminates 3 residues before the CDR3 end, so the remaining end is supplied by the germline J gene. This sequence joins TRBV12-5 and TRBJ2-3; 12 positions match TRBD2. Trimming at V came to 7 bases and at J to 2 bases, leaving 7 bases not matched to a gene. Germline V gene sequence: CDR1 LGHNT, CDR2 FRNRAP. The CDR3 spans 16 residues. CDR3 loop: CASVRLAGAYTDTQYF. CDR3 DNA, as far as it was read: TGTGCTAGTGTTCGACTAGCGGGGGCCTACACAGATACG.

Measured by frequency, this clone is medium-sized (0.01 to 0.1%). The sequence runs out 3 residues before the end of the CDR3; the remainder is reconstructed from the germline J gene. The chain links TRBV20-1 to TRBJ2-4, with 10 bases lining up with TRBD2. Germline loops: CDR1 DFQATT, CDR2 SNEGSKA (reference sequence). This CDR3 spans 15 amino acids. J gave up 2 bases and V 6 bases, and 7 bases lay outside the gene matches. CDR3 DNA (partial): TGCAGTGCCCGACCTAGCGGGGGTCCCAAAAACATT. Its translation is CSARPSGGPKNI. The entire CDR3 protein is CSARPSGGPKNIQYF.

As to this clone: The read gets to within 3 residues of the CDR3 end, and the germline J gene fills in the rest. This rearrangement joins TRBV20-1 to TRBJ1-5; the D gene is possibly TRBD1 (6 bases). Germline V gives CDR1 DFQATT, CDR2 SNEGSKA (reference sequence). Trimming pared 3 bases from V and 6 bases from J, leaving 12 bases between. The CDR3 loop spans 13 amino acids. CDR3 bases read: TGCAGTGCTAGGCAGGGGAGATTTCAGCCC. Its translation is CSARQGRFQP. The whole CDR3 protein reads CSARQGRFQPQHF.

Remarks on this clone: With the read ending 3 residues before the CDR3 end, the germline J gene is used to fill in that end. This rearrangement joins TRBV29-1 to TRBJ2-3; D is unresolved. Germline CDR1 and CDR2: SQVTM and ANQGSEA. V gave up 2 bases and J gave up 3 bases, with 6 bases separating them. This CDR3 has 12 residues. The CDR3 reads CSVEKTTDTQYF. The CDR3 DNA, read in part, is TGCAGCGTTGAAAAAACAACAGATACG.

Concerning this clone: The observed sequence ends 3 residues before the CDR3 terminus, with the missing tail filled in from the germline J gene. This chain connects TRBV19 to TRBJ2-3; 8 bases are a match to TRBD1. Germline V lookup: CDR1 LNHDA, CDR2 SQIVND (reference sequence). The CDR3 is 15 residues long. CDR3 bases read: TGTGCCAGTAGTAGAGGACAGGGCCCCAATCAGCCG. It codes for CASSRGQGPNQP. In full, the CDR3 is CASSRGQGPNQPQYF.

Concerning this clone itself: The read stops 3 residues short of the end of the CDR3; the missing end is completed from the germline J gene. The V gene is TRBV10-1, the J gene TRBJ2-4; 7 nucleotides match TRBD1. The CDR3 length is 13 residues. In germline, CDR1 is WNHNN, CDR2 SYGVQD (reference sequence). CDR3 DNA, as far as it was read: TGCGCCAGCAGTCAAACAGGGGAAGAGACT. Its protein is CASSQTGEET. The CDR3 as a whole reads CASSQTGEETQYF.

Concerning this clone: The read is 3 residues too short to cover the CDR3 end, so that end is filled in from the germline J gene. This sequence joins TRBV7-9 and TRBJ1-3, with D unclear. The V gene lost 0 bases and the J gene lost 0 bases, with 6 bases spanning the gap. CDR1 is SEHNR, CDR2 FQNEAQ, per germline (reference sequence). This CDR3 is built from 15 residues. The sequenced part of the CDR3 DNA is TGTGCCAGCAGCTTAGCCGGTTCCTCTGGAAACACC. It codes for CASSLAGSSGNT. The full-length CDR3 reads as CASSLAGSSGNTIYF.

About this clone: The read terminates 3 residues ahead of where the CDR3 ends, so the germline J gene completes it. J is TRBJ2-3 and V is TRBV5-1; 8 nucleotides agree with TRBD2. The CDR3 covers 17 residues. Looked up from germline, CDR1 is SGHRS and CDR2 is YFSETQ. CDR3 bases read: TGCGCCAGCAGCGTAGGGACTAGGGGTGGGGTGCAAGAGACG. It yields the protein CASSVGTRGGVQET. The whole CDR3 sequence reads CASSVGTRGGVQETQYF.

As for this clone: The sequence runs out 3 residues before the end of the CDR3; the remainder is reconstructed from the germline J gene. V is TRBV14 and J is TRBJ1-4; TRBD1 is a possible D gene (5 bases). This CDR3 region has 15 residues. Germline V gives CDR1 SGHDN, CDR2 FVKESK. CDR3 DNA (partial): TGTGCCAGCAGCCAACGGCAGGGTGTGAATTCACCA. Translating gives CASSQRQGVNSP. The full CDR3 reads CASSQRQGVNSPLFF.

With regard to this clone: The read terminates 3 residues ahead of where the CDR3 ends, so the germline J gene completes it. This same CDR3 is encoded by further DNA sequences in the sample. The chain employs TRBV30 and TRBJ1-3; TRBD1 might be the D (6 bases). Between the trimmed V and J ends, which lost 0 bases and 2 bases, there was a span of 17 bases. Germline V gene data show CDR1 as GTSNPN and CDR2 as SVGIG (reference sequence). This CDR3 is 17 amino acids long. CDR3 amino acids: CAWSVGQYTRAGNTIYF. Incomplete CDR3 DNA: TGTGCCTGGAGTGTAGGACAGTACACACGGGCTGGAAACACC.

Concerning this clone: The read halts 3 residues ahead of the CDR3 end, with the missing end drawn from the germline J gene. J is TRBJ2-1 and V is TRBV20-1; weak D call: TRBD2 (5 bases). From germline, CDR1 is DFQATT and CDR2 SNEGSKA (reference sequence). With 0 bases removed from V and 6 bases from J, the gap between germline ends came to 15 bases. The CDR3 is made up of 15 amino acids. The CDR3: CSARDPRGPTNEQFF. The part of the CDR3 DNA that was read is TGCAGTGCTAGAGATCCCCGCGGGCCAACCAATGAG.

As to this clone: Sequencing ends 3 residues short of the CDR3 end; the germline J gene provides the rest. The gene calls are TRBV5-1 and TRBJ1-5, with a weak D call TRBD1 (5 bases). Germline lookup yields CDR1 SGHRS and CDR2 YFSETQ. Trimming pared 5 bases from V and 5 bases from J, leaving 11 bases between. This CDR3 spans 13 amino acids. CDR3 DNA (partial): TGCGCCAGCAGTATTGGGGCGGATCAGCCC. Protein: CASSIGADQP. The entire CDR3 protein reads CASSIGADQPQHF.

On this clone: The read stops 3 residues short of the end of the CDR3; the missing end is completed from the germline J gene. The chain couples TRBV11-2 to TRBJ1-1; D remains ambiguous. Trimming left V 1 base short and J 5 bases short, with 8 bases between. CDR1 and CDR2 (germline): SGHAT, FQNNGV. The CDR3 has 13 amino acids. The DNA read from the CDR3 is TGTGCCAGCAGCTTAGGGGCGTTGACTGAA. As protein: CASSLGALTE. In full, the CDR3 reads CASSLGALTEAFF.

With regard to this clone: Sequencing ends 3 residues short of the CDR3 end; the germline J gene provides the rest. The chain carries TRBV7-9 and TRBJ2-2, with D possibly TRBD2 on 6 matching bases. This CDR3 has 15 residues. The germline gives CDR1 SEHNR, CDR2 FQNEAQ (reference sequence). Trimming shortened V by 2 bases and J by 7 bases, and 14 bases separated the two germline ends. The CDR3 DNA, read in part, is TGTGCCAGCAGCTTACGGCGGGGTAGGGTCGGGGAG. Translated: CASSLRRGRVGE. The full CDR3 protein is CASSLRRGRVGELFF. Full variable domain (remainder filled in from reference TRBV7-9 and TRBJ2-2): DTGVSQNPRHKITKRGQNVTFRCDPISEHNRLYWYRQTLGQGPEFLTYFQNEAQLEKSRLLSDRFSAERPKGSFSTLEIQRTEQGDSAMYLCASSLRRGRVGELFFGEGSRLTVL.